This T cell receptor (beta chain) emerged from a study of beta chain features in type 1 diabetes. Study information: Cell yields, gender and age were comparable in patients and healthy donors.

Note on this clone: Its matching antigen is unknown. Other nucleotide sequences in the sample specify the same CDR3.

Findings and caveats of the study: A closer apparent resemblance between naive, central memory and Treg TCRB repertoires was seen in patients than in healthy donors. All four CD4+ subsets from Type 1 diabetes patients carried moderately but significantly shorter TCRB CDR3s.

TCRB transcripts that were expressed got sequenced, as all of the isolated RNA had been reverse transcribed. It was found that naive, central memory and regulatory T cell samples averaged around 3.8 million reads. The repertoire was sequenced with immunoSEQ multiplex PCR; TCRdb's copy has only in-frame clones and lacks some. Among roughly 330,000 clones, roughly 13% were seen once, and the ten largest hold approximately 0.016%. This sequence originates from a woman between 18 and 29 years old with type 1 diabetes. Sequencing used naive CD4+ T cells from blood.

CDR3 protein: CASSLAPGNTEAFF. DNA for the CDR3: TGCGCCAGCAGCTTGGCCCCGGGTAACACTGAAGCTTTCTTT. V usage is TRBV5-1 and J usage is TRBJ1-1; no firm D call. Germline V gene sequence: CDR1 SGHRS, CDR2 YFSETQ. V lost 0 bases, J lost 2 bases, and 8 bases lay in between. This CDR3 spans 14 amino acids.